The 27 T cell receptor beta chains below all came from one sample that was sequenced in a study of cytomegalovirus exposure and HLA in healthy donors. Primers included in the PCR were 60 Vbeta and 13 Jbeta primers. Assay used: immunoSEQ multiplex PCR; TCRdb lists only in-frame clones, some missing. This sample has approximately 150,000 clones, with 75% to 85% found just once. Input material: PBMCs. The source of these receptors is a male donor in good health and CMV-seropositive.

For this clone: At one end the junction does not follow the germline gene, possibly because of a read error. The genes are TRBV7-7 and TRBJ2-7; the match to TRBD2 covers 11 bases. The CDR3 consists of 13 residues. Germline V gives CDR1 SSHAT, CDR2 FNYEAQ (reference sequence). CDR3 residues: CASSWGLADEQYF. The CDR3 nucleotides read TGTGCTAGCAGCTGGGGACTAGCGGACGAGCAGTACTTC.

This clone was observed a few times. CDR3 protein: CASSQGGRRTF. CDR3 coding DNA: TGCGCCAGCAGCCAAGGAGGGCGAAGGACCTTC. V is TRBV4-1 and J is TRBJ1-2; D unresolved. V lost 1 base and J 14 bases, leaving 11 bases between the germline ends. The length of the CDR3 is 11 residues. Germline V gives CDR1 MGHRA, CDR2 YSYEKL.

The chain has TRBV10-3 and TRBJ1-6; D is undetermined. CDR3 size: 14 residues. Germline CDR1 ENHRY, CDR2 SYGVKD. The V gene lost 10 bases and the J gene lost 10 bases, with 20 bases spanning the gap. In DNA form, the CDR3 reads TGTGCCACCATGGGAGGCGGCGCGGGATCACCCCTCCACTTT. Its protein is CATMGGGAGSPLHF.

The CDR3 bases are TGTGCCAGCAGTGAGATAGCGGGGGGGCGCAATGAGCAGTTCTTC. Its translation is CASSEIAGGRNEQFF. The V gene is TRBV2, the J gene TRBJ2-1; 11 positions agree with TRBD2. J lost 6 bases, V lost 3 bases, and 4 bases had no gene match. Germline V gives CDR1 SNHLY, CDR2 FYNNEI. This CDR3 comprises 15 residues. Drawing the rest from reference TRBV2 and TRBJ2-1, the complete variable domain is EPEVTQTPSHQVTQMGQEVILRCVPISNHLYFYWYRQILGQKVEFLVSFYNNEISEKSEIFDDQFSVERPDGSNFTLKIRSTKLEDSAMYFCASSEIAGGRNEQFFGPGTRLTVL.

The sample holds one count of this clone. The chain joins TRBV7-2 to TRBJ2-7, with D perhaps TRBD1 (6 bases). With 0 bases removed from V and 2 bases from J, the gap between germline ends came to 8 bases. The CDR3 contains 14 residues. The germline gives CDR1 SGHTA, CDR2 FQGNSA. The CDR3 loop reads CASSLAQGPYEQYF. CDR3 nucleotide sequence: TGTGCCAGCAGCTTAGCTCAGGGGCCCTACGAGCAGTACTTC.

This clone turned up a few times. The chain combines TRBV2 with TRBJ2-7; 7 bases align to TRBD1. Germline CDR1 SNHLY, CDR2 FYNNEI. Trimming took 8 bases from V and 7 from J; bases not matched to a gene: 11. CDR3 size: 13 residues. This chain's CDR3 is CASGAQGVEEQYF. The CDR3 nucleotides read TGTGCCAGCGGCGCGCAGGGGGTGGAAGAGCAGTACTTC.

This clone was observed a few times. The DNA for the CDR3 is TGTGCCAGCAGTGAGGAGCCTCCTTACCGAGGCTACACCTTC. Its translation: CASSEEPPYRGYTF. V usage is TRBV2 and J usage is TRBJ1-2; D uncertain. Germline CDR1 SNHLY, CDR2 FYNNEI. This CDR3 is 14 amino acids long. The V end lost 3 bases, the J end lost 8 bases, and 16 bases lay between the germline ends.

A few counts support this clone. The V gene is TRBV10-1, the J gene TRBJ2-1; 7 bases are a match to TRBD2. J gave up 8 bases and V 0 bases, and 10 bases lay outside the gene matches. Germline CDR1 is WNHNN and CDR2 is SYGVQD (reference sequence). CDR3 length: 16 amino acids. CDR3 bases: TGCGCCAGCAGTGAGTCTCTCCCGGGGGGTAGCCATGAGCAGTTCTTC. Its translation: CASSESLPGGSHEQFF.

The chain employs TRBV9 and TRBJ1-2, with D unresolved. The CDR3 spans 12 residues. The V gene's germline CDR1 is SGDLS and CDR2 YYNGEE. V lost 5 bases, J lost 4 bases, and 9 bases lay in between. CDR3 loop: CASRDRGYGYTF. CDR3 bases: TGTGCCAGCAGGGATCGAGGCTATGGCTACACCTTC.

The chain joins TRBV5-1 to TRBJ1-1, with 7 bases matching TRBD1. This CDR3 has 13 amino acids. The junction had 12 bases not matched to a gene; V was cut back by 4 bases and J by 12 bases. CDR1 and CDR2 from the germline V gene are SGHRS and YFSETQ. The CDR3 coding sequence is TGCGCCAGCAGCATTACCACAGGGGCGGATTCTTTCTTT. Amino acids: CASSITTGADSFF.

J is TRBJ2-7 and V is TRBV9; tentative D call: TRBD2 (5 bases). Germline lookup yields CDR1 SGDLS and CDR2 YYNGEE. V lost 4 bases and J lost 4, with 12 bases in between. The CDR3 contains 13 residues. CDR3 coding DNA: TGTGCCAGCAGCCTGGTCGGAGGTTACGAGCAGTACTTC. Translating gives CASSLVGGYEQYF.

This sequence joins TRBV2 and TRBJ1-1, with D unresolved. CDR3 length: 14 amino acids. Germline CDR1 and CDR2: SNHLY and FYNNEI. Trimming removed 4 bases at V and 0 bases at J, with 9 bases between. CDR3 amino acids: CASSAEGMNTEAFF. The CDR3 DNA follows: TGTGCCAGCAGTGCCGAGGGAATGAACACTGAAGCTTTCTTT.

This chain links TRBV4-2 with TRBJ2-7; 11 bases are a match to TRBD2. J was trimmed by 7 bases and V by 4 bases; bases with no gene match: 9. The CDR3 consists of 15 residues. Germline V lookup: CDR1 LGHNA, CDR2 YNFKEQ. The DNA for the CDR3 is TGTGCCAGCAGCCTTGGACTAGCGGGTGGTGGGGAGCAGTACTTC. The encoded protein is CASSLGLAGGGEQYF.

The rearrangement uses TRBV2 and TRBJ1-2; weak D call: TRBD1 (6 bases). Trimming removed 9 bases from V and 8 bases from J, with 13 bases in between. This CDR3 has 11 amino acids. Looked up from germline, CDR1 is SNHLY and CDR2 is FYNNEI. In nucleotides, the CDR3 is TGTGCCAGTAGGGGGTCTGGGGGCTACACCTTC. It specifies CASRGSGGYTF.

This clone was observed a single time. Written as DNA, the CDR3 is TGCGCCAGCAGCTTGGCGGCAGGTCGCACTGAAGCTTTCTTT. It is translated as CASSLAAGRTEAFF. The chain employs TRBV5-1 and TRBJ1-1; no clear D gene. The length of the CDR3 is 14 residues. CDR1 is SGHRS, CDR2 YFSETQ, per germline. Trimming took off 0 bases at V and 4 bases at J, with 10 bases between the two ends. The variable domain in full, completed from reference TRBV5-1 and TRBJ1-1, reads KAGVTQTPRYLIKTRGQQVTLSCSPISGHRSVSWYQQTPGQGLQFLFEYFSETQRNKGNFPGRFSGRQFSNSRSEMNVSTLELGDSALYLCASSLAAGRTEAFFGQGTRLTVV.

This chain links TRBV5-1 with TRBJ1-4; 8 bases map to TRBD1. The CDR3 is 14 residues long. Germline V CDR1 and CDR2: SGHRS, YFSETQ. V shed 4 bases and J 8 bases; nucleotides not matched to a gene: 7. CDR3 residues: CASSPRGLDEKLFF. DNA of the CDR3: TGCGCCAGCAGCCCCAGGGGGCTCGACGAAAAACTGTTTTTT. Together with reference TRBV5-1 and TRBJ1-4, the CDR3 gives the full variable domain: KAGVTQTPRYLIKTRGQQVTLSCSPISGHRSVSWYQQTPGQGLQFLFEYFSETQRNKGNFPGRFSGRQFSNSRSEMNVSTLELGDSALYLCASSPRGLDEKLFFGSGTQLSVL.

The J gene is TRBJ2-5, the V gene TRBV4-2; TRBD2 aligns across 15 bases. V lost 4 bases and J lost 2; bases outside the gene matches: 8. In germline, CDR1 is LGHNA, CDR2 YNFKEQ. The CDR3 consists of 18 residues. Here the CDR3 DNA reads TGTGCCAGCAGCCCGAGGACTAGCGGGGGGGCCGGGCAAGAGACCCAGTACTTC. Protein product: CASSPRTSGGAGQETQYF.

The chain links TRBV5-1 to TRBJ2-3; D gene unclear. CDR1 and CDR2 (germline): SGHRS, YFSETQ. This CDR3 is built from 12 residues. The ends were cut back, 2 bases at V and 1 base at J, with 2 bases in the middle. The CDR3 is CASSFGTDTQYF. CDR3 nucleotide sequence: TGCGCCAGCAGCTTCGGCACAGATACGCAGTATTTT.

The rearrangement links TRBV19 to TRBJ1-1; D is ambiguous. The V end lost 3 bases, the J end lost 5 bases, and 7 bases lay between the germline ends. Looked up from germline, CDR1 is LNHDA and CDR2 is SQIVND (reference sequence). The CDR3 loop spans 12 amino acids. CDR3 DNA: TGTGCCAGTAGTATGCGAGGGACTGAAGCTTTCTTT. Translated: CASSMRGTEAFF.

A note on this clone: Other DNA sequences of this sample code for an identical CDR3. This chain uses TRBV7-9 with TRBJ1-1, with D tentatively TRBD1 (6 bases). The CDR3 is 14 residues long. With 1 base removed from V and 4 bases from J, the gap between germline ends came to 10 bases. CDR1 is SEHNR, CDR2 FQNEAQ, per germline (reference sequence). CDR3 nucleotides: TGTGCCAGCAGCTTAGGCGGGGGCGGCACTGAAGCTTTCTTT. Amino acid sequence: CASSLGGGGTEAFF.

This sequence joins TRBV5-1 and TRBJ2-2; 10 positions match TRBD2. The trim removed 4 bases at V and 4 bases at J, leaving 7 bases unmatched. Germline V CDR1 and CDR2: SGHRS, YFSETQ. This CDR3 is 16 amino acids long. The chain's CDR3 is CASSTGLAEITGELFF. The CDR3 nucleotides are TGCGCCAGCAGCACCGGACTAGCGGAGATCACCGGGGAGCTGTTTTTT.

The chain has TRBV30 and TRBJ1-2; D gene ambiguous. Per the germline V gene, CDR1 is GTSNPN and CDR2 is SVGIG (reference sequence). V was trimmed by 5 bases and J by 1 base, leaving 8 bases between them. This CDR3 has 12 amino acids. CDR3 loop: CAWAGSNYGYTF. The CDR3 nucleotides read TGTGCCTGGGCCGGGAGTAACTATGGCTACACCTTC.

This clone was recorded a few times. The chain couples TRBV5-8 to TRBJ1-4; D perhaps matches TRBD1 (5 bases). Germline V gene lookup returns CDR1 SGHTS and CDR2 YDEGEE. V was shortened by 0 bases and J by 8 bases, with 11 bases between the two germline ends. CDR3 length: 14 residues. The chain's CDR3 is CASSLGQGSEKLFF. Written as DNA, the CDR3 is TGTGCCAGCAGCTTGGGCCAGGGATCCGAAAAACTGTTTTTT.

The rearrangement links TRBV12-5 to TRBJ2-7; D may be TRBD2 (5 bases). Germline V gene data show CDR1 as LGHNT and CDR2 as FRNRAP. V lost 7 bases and J 5 bases, leaving 18 bases between the germline ends. There are 14 residues in the CDR3. The CDR3 spells CASALPLNGDEQYF. CDR3 in DNA: TGTGCTAGTGCCTTGCCCCTCAACGGGGACGAGCAGTACTTC.

The chain employs TRBV5-1 and TRBJ2-2; 7 bases match TRBD2. Germline CDR1 and CDR2: SGHRS and YFSETQ. The CDR3 loop spans 18 amino acids. V shed 4 bases and J 1 base; nucleotides not matched to a gene: 13. The CDR3: CASSPFERTGGNTGELFF. DNA for the CDR3: TGCGCCAGCAGCCCCTTTGAAAGGACGGGGGGGAACACCGGGGAGCTGTTTTTT. The whole variable domain, filled in from reference TRBV5-1 and TRBJ2-2, reads KAGVTQTPRYLIKTRGQQVTLSCSPISGHRSVSWYQQTPGQGLQFLFEYFSETQRNKGNFPGRFSGRQFSNSRSEMNVSTLELGDSALYLCASSPFERTGGNTGELFFGEGSRLTVL.

The CDR3 sequence: CASSWGGDEAFF. CDR3 DNA: TGTGCCAGCAGCTGGGGGGGGGATGAAGCTTTCTTT. The gene calls are TRBV5-4 and TRBJ1-1; D is possibly TRBD1 (5 bases). This CDR3 is built from 12 residues. Germline V lookup: CDR1 SGHNT, CDR2 YYREEE (reference sequence). Trimming stripped 3 bases from V and 7 bases from J, with 10 bases between.

The chain uses TRBV6-1 and TRBJ2-1, with TRBD2 identical over 14 bases. This CDR3 has 15 amino acids. Looked up from germline, CDR1 is MNHNS and CDR2 is SASEGT. V lost 7 bases, J lost 7 bases, and 6 bases stayed unmatched. CDR3 loop: CASNPTSGGGNEQFF. The CDR3, as DNA: TGTGCCAGCAATCCGACTAGCGGGGGGGGAAATGAGCAGTTCTTC.